This TCR beta chain was sequenced in a study of early T cells in non-severe SARS-CoV-2 infection. For the study at large: From unsorted whole blood, bulk RNA was sequenced, and the chains remained unpaired. Broader study findings: There was a bias toward anti-spike CD8 responses in VDJdb matching, which missed private and CD4 specificities.

The V end was cut by 7 bases, the J end by 3 bases, with 13 bases between. The CDR3 contains 13 residues. Germline values: CDR1 SGHAT, CDR2 FQNNGV. MiXCR, applied by TCRdb to the 5' RACE reads, yields one record per CDR3 protein. The sample shows 65,000 to 75,000 distinct CDR3 sequences, 11% of them seen only once. A remark on this clonotype: Its antigen is undetermined.

This TCR was sampled from an adult who was a healthcare worker with PCR-confirmed SARS-CoV-2 infection or an uninfected control (not recorded which). The sample taken for sequencing was whole blood. J is TRBJ2-7 and V is TRBV11-2; D assignment may be TRBD1 or TRBD2 (5 bases each). The CDR3 DNA sequence: TGTGCCAGCACCCAGGGACGGGGCTACGAGCAGTACTTC. It specifies CASTQGRGYEQYF.